This TCR beta chain stems from a study of blood T cell repertoires in COVID-19. Libraries were prepared by immunoSEQ multiplex PCR; TCRdb keeps only in-frame clonotypes and omits some of them. The sample has around 190,000 clones; 88% are singletons. The TCR originated in a human donor in a cohort sampled during active COVID-19. Sequencing was done on a sample of peripheral blood.

The CDR3 nucleotides read TGTGCCAGCAGGCTCGGGGGGGGGAACACTGAAGCTTTCTTT. Its protein product is CASRLGGGNTEAFF. The chain joins TRBV6-5 to TRBJ1-1, with a possible D match to TRBD1 (5 bases). The V end was cut by 6 bases, the J end by 1 base, with 12 bases between. There are 14 residues in the CDR3. Looked up from germline, CDR1 is MNHEY and CDR2 is SVGAGI.